This entry describes one T cell receptor (beta chain). These data originate in a study of identical twins. TCRdb reanalysed the 5' RACE reads using MiXCR and keeps one entry per CDR3 protein. In the table there are roughly 700,000 distinct CDR3 sequences, approximately 9% of which are singletons. CDR1 is SGHDT, CDR2 YYEEEE, per germline. V dropped 2 bases and J dropped 9; count of bases not matched to a gene: 6. The CDR3 is made up of 14 amino acids. The same data also contributed to another study, on yellow fever vaccine responses in identical twins.

Specimen: PBMCs. The receptor comes from a woman aged 18-35 years in good health. The rearrangement joins TRBV5-6 to TRBJ2-1; TRBD1 aligns across 9 bases. CDR3 sequence: CASSFPGTGSEQFF. CDR3 DNA: TGTGCCAGCAGCTTCCCCGGGACAGGGAGTGAGCAGTTCTTC.